This T cell receptor (beta chain) emerged from a study of siplizumab effects on memory and regulatory T cells. Sequencing was performed with immunoSEQ multiplex PCR; in TCRdb, only in-frame clones are kept and a portion is missing. The repertoire has 70,000 or so clones, 75% to 95% of them found once; the top ten carry around 28%. The CDR3 contains 18 residues. Trimming stripped 4 bases from V and 4 bases from J, with 25 bases between. Per germline, CDR1 SGDLS and CDR2 YYNGEE. About this clone itself: Its antigen is still unknown.

Notes on the study in general: Treg origin accounted for an average of around 69% of mappable alloreactive CD4+ clones with siplizumab and about 27% in controls. Naive T cells looked more diverse than memory cells, and they looked like major contributors to the alloresponse.

V gene TRBV9 combines with J gene TRBJ2-3; maybe TRBD2 (5 bases). This sequence was found in a human donor in good health. Sample: CD8+ T cells sorted from blood. In DNA form, the CDR3 reads TGTGCCAGCAGCTTACGGACTTCAATTGGGATCCCCCCAGATACGCAGTATTTT. It encodes CASSLRTSIGIPPDTQYF. The whole variable domain, filled in from reference TRBV9 and TRBJ2-3, reads DSGVTQTPKHLITATGQRVTLRCSPRSGDLSVYWYQQSLDQGLQFLIQYYNGEERAKGNILERFSAQQFPDLHSELNLSSLELGDSALYFCASSLRTSIGIPPDTQYFGPGTRLTVL.